The 6 T cell receptor beta chains presented below share a single source sample, sequenced in a study of cytomegalovirus exposure and HLA in healthy donors. Both 60 Vbeta primers and 13 Jbeta primers went into the PCR. Profiling relied on immunoSEQ multiplex PCR, and the TCRdb table lists in-frame clones only, not all of them. The sample holds roughly 180,000 clones, 70% to 90% seen once. The sequencing sample was made of PBMCs. The receptor source for this set is a man aged 18 to 29 in good health and CMV-seropositive.

The chain carries TRBV4-3 and TRBJ2-7; 7 bases are shared with TRBD1. There are 14 residues in the CDR3. Germline assignment: CDR1 LGHNA and CDR2 YSLEER. Trimming at V came to 3 bases and at J to 5 bases, leaving 7 bases not matched to a gene. The CDR3 reads CASSQEQGIHEQYF. The CDR3 coding sequence is TGCGCCAGCAGCCAGGAACAGGGGATCCACGAGCAGTACTTC.

This clone has just a few counts. This chain connects TRBV5-1 to TRBJ1-1, with TRBD1 identical over 7 bases. The V gene end was trimmed by 3 bases and the J gene end by 5 bases; junction bases not matched to a gene: 7. From germline, CDR1 is SGHRS and CDR2 YFSETQ. The CDR3 has 14 residues. The CDR3 is CASSSGQAITEAFF. CDR3 coding DNA: TGCGCCAGCAGCTCCGGACAGGCGATAACTGAAGCTTTCTTT. The full variable domain, in which reference TRBV5-1 and TRBJ1-1 provide the parts outside the CDR3, is KAGVTQTPRYLIKTRGQQVTLSCSPISGHRSVSWYQQTPGQGLQFLFEYFSETQRNKGNFPGRFSGRQFSNSRSEMNVSTLELGDSALYLCASSSGQAITEAFFGQGTRLTVV.

The rearrangement links TRBV6-1 to TRBJ1-1; D gene ambiguous. Germline V CDR1 and CDR2: MNHNS, SASEGT. Trimming pared 2 bases from V and 3 bases from J, leaving 16 bases between. This CDR3 comprises 16 residues. The CDR3 coding sequence is TGTGCCAGCAGTGAAATCCCCGTGTATGCGGACACTGAAGCTTTCTTT. This translates into CASSEIPVYADTEAFF.

The chain carries TRBV5-4 and TRBJ2-2, with D hard to call. This CDR3 is built from 14 residues. Looked up from germline, CDR1 is SGHNT and CDR2 is YYREEE (reference sequence). V was clipped by 0 bases and J by 2 bases, with 5 bases between them. The CDR3 region is CASSLGHNTGELFF. CDR3 coding DNA: TGTGCCAGCAGCTTGGGGCACAACACCGGGGAGCTGTTTTTT.

This clone was counted a few times. The V and J genes are TRBV19 and TRBJ1-2, with 11 bases aligning to TRBD1. The V segment lost 5 bases and the J segment 8 bases; nucleotides outside the gene matches: 10. Germline loops: CDR1 LNHDA, CDR2 SQIVND (reference sequence). This CDR3 is built from 15 residues. CDR3 sequence reads: CASSARDRGKAGYTF. The DNA for the CDR3 is TGTGCCAGTAGTGCTCGGGACAGGGGGAAGGCGGGCTACACCTTC.

V and J are TRBV5-1 and TRBJ2-1; TRBD1 matches 7 bases. This CDR3 region has 21 residues. Germline lookup yields CDR1 SGHRS and CDR2 YFSETQ. J gave up 4 bases and V 0 bases, and 22 bases lay outside the gene matches. CDR3 nucleotides: TGCGCCAGCAGCTTGGCCAAAACGGGGACAGCCAAGACCTATAGTTACAATGAGCAGTTCTTC. Translated, it gives CASSLAKTGTAKTYSYNEQFF.